This T cell receptor beta chain comes out of a study of cytomegalovirus exposure and HLA in healthy donors. Study-level findings and limits: Some TCR beta chains (over 150 of them) were listed as cytomegalovirus-associated.

Germline V gene sequence: CDR1 GTSNPN, CDR2 SVGIG (reference sequence). This CDR3 has 14 amino acids. The V gene end was trimmed by 1 base and the J gene end by 6 bases; junction bases not matched to a gene: 7. Assay used: immunoSEQ multiplex PCR; TCRdb lists only in-frame clones, some missing. The sample yields some 120,000 clones, approximately 95% seen once. Comment on this clone: Its antigen is unidentified.

The sequenced material came from PBMCs. The sequence was collected from a man aged 18 to 35 in good health and CMV-seronegative. This chain joins TRBV30 and TRBJ2-7; 9 positions agree with TRBD2. CDR3 DNA sequence: TGTGCCTGGAGTGAAGTAGAGCGGGAGGCCGAGCAGTACTTC. Its protein is CAWSEVEREAEQYF.